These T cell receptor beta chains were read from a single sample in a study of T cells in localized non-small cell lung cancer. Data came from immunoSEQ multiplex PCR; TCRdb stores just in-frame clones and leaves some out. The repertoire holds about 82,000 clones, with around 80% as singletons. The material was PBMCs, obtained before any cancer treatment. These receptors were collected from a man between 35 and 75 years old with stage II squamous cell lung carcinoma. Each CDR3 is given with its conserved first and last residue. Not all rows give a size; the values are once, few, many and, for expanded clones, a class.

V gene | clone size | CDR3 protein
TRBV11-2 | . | CASSGSGGSSGNTIYF
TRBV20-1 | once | CLWQADGYTF
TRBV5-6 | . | CASSFGWRSYTEAFF
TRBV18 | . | CASSPSETGNQPQHF
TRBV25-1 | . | CASSELGSEQYF
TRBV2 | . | CASSEAQGLDGYTF
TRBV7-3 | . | CASSSTYNNEQFF
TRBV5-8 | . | CASSYYPGDQPQHF
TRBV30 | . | CATPGTSGRAGQETQYF
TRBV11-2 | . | CASSLAQGPSGYGYTF
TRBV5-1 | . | CASSLWDRSYNEQFF
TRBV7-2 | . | CASSLGSLNTEAFF
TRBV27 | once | CASSFYLGNEQYF
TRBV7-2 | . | CASSKREGSYNEQFF
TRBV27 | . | CAIARDYNQPQHF
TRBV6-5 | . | CASRGLQLNYGYTF
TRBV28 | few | CASSPPPQGFTDTQYF
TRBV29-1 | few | CSVKRGSAGDEQFF
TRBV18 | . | CASSPMPQETQYF
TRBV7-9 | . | CASSLVGRDEQYF
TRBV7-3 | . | CASSLTGGDVLTF
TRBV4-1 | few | CASSRHLATNEKLFF
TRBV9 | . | CASNTGGFYNSPLHF
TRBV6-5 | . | CASRGSEGRDTQYF
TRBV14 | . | CASSPSWALATQYF
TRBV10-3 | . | CAISEPPGTEAFF
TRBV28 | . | CASSTLGQGVDEQYF
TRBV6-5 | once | CASSTVGDGYTF
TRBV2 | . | CASSRDTINQPQHF
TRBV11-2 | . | CASSPRGTEAFF
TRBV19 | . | CASSIGVGNTIYF
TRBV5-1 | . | CASSRPGASSLTDTQYF
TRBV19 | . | CASRGDRGYSPLHF
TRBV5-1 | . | CASSLGSRLGADLYEQYF
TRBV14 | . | CASSQGSNQPQHF
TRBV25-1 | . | CASSDRRLVNEQYF
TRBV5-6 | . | CASRGWDRAYEQYF
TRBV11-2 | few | CASSLEAHSYEQYF
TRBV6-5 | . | CASSYSGSGGNSPLHF
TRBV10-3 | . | CASSYGQGNVGYTF
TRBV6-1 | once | CASSEGGDRNQPQHF
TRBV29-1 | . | CSGSGGQGVNEQYF
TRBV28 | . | CASSFGGPGESGEKLFF
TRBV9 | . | CASRSGANTGELFF
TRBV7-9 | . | CASSSPELQGWLGNTIYF
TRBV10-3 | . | CAISEPGQGEETQYF
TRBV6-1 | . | CASRFPGGNNQPQHF
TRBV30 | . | CAWSVQAVDYNEQFF
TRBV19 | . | CASSTASGGPPSYNEQFF
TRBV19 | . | CASRPTGGKAQHF
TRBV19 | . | CASSRGQGLYETQYF
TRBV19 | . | CASSPREGSGQPQHF
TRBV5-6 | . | CASSFEISVAEAFF
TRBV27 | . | CASSLSPGTTGELFF
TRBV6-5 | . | CASSYGPRDEAFF